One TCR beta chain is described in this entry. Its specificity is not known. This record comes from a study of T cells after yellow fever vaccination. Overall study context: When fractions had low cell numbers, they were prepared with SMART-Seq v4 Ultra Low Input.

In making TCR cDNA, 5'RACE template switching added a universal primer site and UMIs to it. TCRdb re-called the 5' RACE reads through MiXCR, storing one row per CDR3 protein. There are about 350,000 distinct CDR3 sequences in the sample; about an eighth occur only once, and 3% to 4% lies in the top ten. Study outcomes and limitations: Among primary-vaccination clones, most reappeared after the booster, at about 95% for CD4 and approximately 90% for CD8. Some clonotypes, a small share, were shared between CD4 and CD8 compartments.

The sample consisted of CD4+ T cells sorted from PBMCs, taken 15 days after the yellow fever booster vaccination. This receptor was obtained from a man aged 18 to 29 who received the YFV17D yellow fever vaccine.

The chain's CDR3 is CASSLDRGVGNSPLHF. CDR3 nucleotides: TGTGCCAGCAGCTTGGACAGGGGAGTAGGTAATTCACCCCTCCACTTT. This sequence joins TRBV5-4 and TRBJ1-6, with 7 bases fitting TRBD1. CDR3 length equals 16 residues. With 0 bases clipped from V and 6 bases from J, the junction kept 6 bases outside the gene matches. Germline V gene lookup returns CDR1 SGHNT and CDR2 YYREEE (reference sequence).